The T cell receptor beta chain described here comes from a study of regulatory T cells in long-lasting Graves disease. Germline V gives CDR1 MNHEY, CDR2 SVGAGI. The length of the CDR3 is 13 residues. Trimming left V 0 bases short and J 7 bases short, with 9 bases between. As to time point: newly diagnosed GD, antithyroid drugs for less than 3 months. Generation of the TCR library employed RNA extracted from PBMCs. According to the study, TCR beta libraries were built with iRepertoire HTBI primers and CDR3-region Arm-PCR. In TCRdb, the multiplex PCR reads were re-called with MiXCR into one record per CDR3 protein. In the table there are 400,000 to 500,000 distinct CDR3 sequences, about 15% of which are singletons. These records were also assigned to another study, of T cells in Graves' hyperthyroidism and ophthalmopathy. That work contributes: The authors deemed Graves' hyperthyroidism stable absent ophthalmopathy progression within 18 months. In the first-round RT-PCR of the TCR CDR3, the HTBI primer set was used. A model built on 13 V-J features separated ophthalmopathy from stable hyperthyroidism. Ophthalmopathy prediction by the model preceded onset by a median about 6 months.

The sequence came from a woman in her 50s with Graves disease. The J gene is TRBJ1-1, the V gene TRBV6-5; unclear D gene. Specimen: peripheral blood mononuclear cells (PBMCs), collected at new diagnosis, from a patient treated with antithyroid drugs. The CDR3 loop is CASSYSAGSEAFF. In DNA, the CDR3 is TGTGCCAGCAGTTACTCGGCTGGGAGTGAAGCTTTCTTT.